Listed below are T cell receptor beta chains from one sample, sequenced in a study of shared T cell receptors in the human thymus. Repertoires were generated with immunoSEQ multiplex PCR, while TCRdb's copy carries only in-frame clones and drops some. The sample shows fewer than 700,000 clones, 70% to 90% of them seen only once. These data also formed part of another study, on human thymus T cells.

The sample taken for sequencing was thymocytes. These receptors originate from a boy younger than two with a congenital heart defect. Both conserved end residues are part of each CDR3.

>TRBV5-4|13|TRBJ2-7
CASSLRGLYEQYF
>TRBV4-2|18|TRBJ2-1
CASSQGASSASSYNEQFF
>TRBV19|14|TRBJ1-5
CASRMGPSDQPQHF
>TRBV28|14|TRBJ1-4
CASSPDRFGEKLFF
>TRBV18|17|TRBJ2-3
CASSPRGPLDRDNREYF
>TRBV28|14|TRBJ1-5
CASSFGDDGQPQHF
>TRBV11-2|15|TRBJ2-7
CASSLSRGHPYEQYF
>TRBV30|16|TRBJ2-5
CAWSPEGLAGTRTQYF
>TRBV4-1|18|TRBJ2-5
CASSLAGSGEGPQETQYF
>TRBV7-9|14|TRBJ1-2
CASSLAPTSYGYTF
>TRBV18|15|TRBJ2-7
CASSNGQGASYEQYF
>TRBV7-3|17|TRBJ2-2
CASRGGGERDATGELFF
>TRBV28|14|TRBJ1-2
CASSLFRTDYGYTF
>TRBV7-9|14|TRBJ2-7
CASGTLAGQYEQYF
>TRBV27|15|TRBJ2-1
CASSSGLATGNEQFF
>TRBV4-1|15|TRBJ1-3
CASSQGGTVGNTIYF
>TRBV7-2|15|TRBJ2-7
CASSPTSGPTYEQYF
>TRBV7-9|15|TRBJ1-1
CASSPSDRDGTEAFF
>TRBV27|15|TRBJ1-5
CASSLTRGLNQPQHF
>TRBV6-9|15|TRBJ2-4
CASSRQGLHKNIQYF
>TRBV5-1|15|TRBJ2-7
CASSFLGRDTYEQYF
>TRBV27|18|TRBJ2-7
CASSPLDGLAAISYEQYF
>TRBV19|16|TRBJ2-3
CASSVRLAGVGDTQYF
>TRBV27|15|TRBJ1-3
CASSPSGCSGNTIYF
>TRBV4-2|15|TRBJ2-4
CASSQGTPAKNIQYF
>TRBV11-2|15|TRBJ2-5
CASEAGRSGEETQYF
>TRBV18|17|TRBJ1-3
CASSPLRTGTSGNTIYF
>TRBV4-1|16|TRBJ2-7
CASSQDLGGAIYEQYF
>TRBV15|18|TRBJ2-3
CATSIKDYSGESTDTQYF
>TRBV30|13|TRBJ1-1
CAWTGTQSTEAFF
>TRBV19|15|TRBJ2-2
CASSIDPGSTGELFF
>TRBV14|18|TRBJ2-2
CASSPRLAANPNTGELFF
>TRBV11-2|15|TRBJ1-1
CASSFQDLLNTEAFF
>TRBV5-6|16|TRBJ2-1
CASSFGLAGGYNEQFF
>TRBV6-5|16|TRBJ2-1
CASSYAGGPRGNEQFF
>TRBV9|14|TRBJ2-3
CASSVKHQSDTQYF
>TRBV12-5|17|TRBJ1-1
CASGLVCPIRQNTEAFF
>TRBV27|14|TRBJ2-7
CASSFWDREDEQYF
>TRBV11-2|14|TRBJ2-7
CASSEWETYYEQYF
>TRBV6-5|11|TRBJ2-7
CASSYRDEQYF
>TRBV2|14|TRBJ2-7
CASSADRVAYEQYF
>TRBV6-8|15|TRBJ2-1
CASSSGQGADNEQFF
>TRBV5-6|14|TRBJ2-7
CASSSVAGAYEQYF
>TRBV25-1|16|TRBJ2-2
CASSECWRQPGGELFF
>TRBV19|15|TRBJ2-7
CASRLVDTVDYEQYF